The T cell receptor beta chain under discussion was sequenced for a study of T-cell reconstitution after alpha-beta-depleted transplantation in children. This clonotype came up many times. The CDR3 sequence is 16 residues long. The V and J ends lost 0 bases and 5 bases respectively, with 15 bases between them. Germline V gene sequence: CDR1 LNHNV, CDR2 YYDKDF (reference sequence). Preparing the TCRbeta library involved the use of unique molecular identifiers. TCRdb called the PCR reads again in MiXCR, with one record for every CDR3 protein. The sample gives fewer than 25,000 distinct CDR3 sequences, approximately 11% of which show up once; around 25% is in the top ten.

This clonotype was sampled from a human donor who donated a stem cell graft to a child with chronic granulomatous disease. This sample comprised PBMCs from the stem cell graft donor, obtained from the stem cell graft. The J gene is TRBJ2-3, the V gene TRBV15; D possibly corresponds to TRBD1 (5 bases). CDR3 coding DNA: TGTGCCACCAGCAGAGATCTGGCAGGCCAGGGAGATACGCAGTATTTT. Amino acids: CATSRDLAGQGDTQYF.